One sample yielded the 14 T cell receptor beta chains listed below, sequenced in a study of beta chain features in type 1 diabetes. The investigators reverse transcribed all of the isolated RNA, so they sequenced expressed TCRB transcripts. Only in-frame clones appear in the TCRdb table, and some are missing; sequencing was by immunoSEQ multiplex PCR. Seen here are around 140,000 clones, roughly 10% observed once, and the top ten hold 1% to 1.5%. Sequenced input: naive CD4+ T cells from blood. The receptors originated from a man between 18 and 35 years old in good health.

The chain employs TRBV28 and TRBJ1-6; D may be TRBD1 (6 bases). Germline V lookup: CDR1 MDHEN, CDR2 SYDVKM. This CDR3 comprises 14 residues. The V end lost 8 bases, the J end lost 4 bases, and 12 bases lay between the germline ends. Here the CDR3 reads CASLHGQYNSPLHF. For the CDR3, the DNA is TGTGCCAGCCTCCACGGACAGTATAATTCACCCCTCCACTTT.

This clone was observed a handful of times. The V call is TRBV6-5, the J call TRBJ2-7; TRBD1 matches 8 bases. The V gene end was trimmed by 4 bases and the J gene end by 0 bases; junction bases not matched to a gene: 2. CDR3 size: 14 residues. Per the germline V gene, CDR1 is MNHEY and CDR2 is SVGAGI. The CDR3 sequence: CASSSDRVSYEQYF. Here the CDR3 DNA reads TGTGCCAGCAGTTCGGACAGGGTCTCCTACGAGCAGTACTTC.

In its sample, this clone was seen a few times. This chain connects TRBV5-1 to TRBJ2-7; 7 bases are shared with TRBD1. The J segment lost 3 bases and the V segment lost 0 bases, leaving 6 bases of the junction unmatched. Germline V CDR1 and CDR2: SGHRS, YFSETQ. The CDR3 contains 15 residues. CDR3 sequence: CASSLGTGKNYEQYF. CDR3 bases: TGCGCCAGCAGCTTGGGGACAGGAAAAAACTACGAGCAGTACTTC.

This CDR3 reads CASSFRSGGPSTSYNEQFF. The CDR3 DNA sequence: TGTGCCAGCAGCTTTCGTTCGGGGGGCCCATCTACCTCCTACAATGAGCAGTTCTTC. J is TRBJ2-1 and V is TRBV11-2; TRBD2 is a possible D gene (7 bases). The CDR3 totals 19 residues. V lost 3 bases and J lost 0, with 21 bases in between. Per germline, CDR1 SGHAT and CDR2 FQNNGV.

This clone occurred a few times. This chain links TRBV7-2 with TRBJ2-5; 11 positions agree with TRBD2. Germline assignment: CDR1 SGHTA and CDR2 FQGNSA. The CDR3 consists of 15 residues. The V and J ends lost 1 base and 5 bases, in that order; junction bases with no gene match: 3. The CDR3 DNA follows: TGTGCCAGCAGCTTAGGGGCTAGCGGGGGGGAGACCCAGTACTTC. It encodes CASSLGASGGETQYF. Looking up the rest from reference TRBV7-2 and TRBJ2-5 gives the full variable domain: GAGVSQSPSNKVTEKGKDVELRCDPISGHTALYWYRQSLGQGLEFLIYFQGNSAPDKSGLPSDRFSAERTGGSVSTLTIQRTQQEDSAVYLCASSLGASGGETQYFGPGTRLLVL.

The rearrangement joins TRBV28 to TRBJ1-5; D gene ambiguous. The V end lost 5 bases, the J end lost 7 bases, and 9 bases lay between the germline ends. The germline CDR1 and CDR2 sequences are MDHEN and SYDVKM. There are 12 residues in the CDR3. The CDR3 DNA reads as TGTGCCAGCAGTCGCGGGCCCCAGCCCCAGCATTTT. Its translation: CASSRGPQPQHF.

This clone occurred a few times. The chain links TRBV4-2 to TRBJ1-4; perhaps TRBD1 as D (5 bases). Germline CDR1 and CDR2: LGHNA and YNFKEQ. The CDR3 is 16 residues long. Trimming left V 0 bases short and J 8 bases short, with 16 bases between. The DNA of the CDR3 is TGTGCCAGCAGCCAAGATCCTCAGGGAAACAGGGAAAAACTGTTTTTT. It yields the protein CASSQDPQGNREKLFF.

The V call is TRBV4-1, the J call TRBJ2-1; 10 nucleotides line up with TRBD2. V lost 1 base and J lost 4; bases outside the gene matches: 4. Germline V gene lookup returns CDR1 MGHRA and CDR2 YSYEKL. This CDR3 is 16 amino acids long. The CDR3 region has the DNA TGCGCCAGCAGCCAAGGAACTAGCGGGGCGTACAATGAGCAGTTCTTC. Translated: CASSQGTSGAYNEQFF.

The table lists this clone with a few counts. The chain joins TRBV5-1 to TRBJ1-2; D not certain. The CDR3 spans 12 residues. The germline gives CDR1 SGHRS, CDR2 YFSETQ. Trimming cost V 1 base and J 7 bases, with 8 bases left between them. CDR3 DNA: TGCGCCAGCAGCTTGCTGGGGAGTGGCTACACCTTC. It specifies CASSLLGSGYTF.

The chain recombines TRBV7-3 with TRBJ2-2, with 15 bases that match TRBD2. Germline-derived CDR1 and CDR2 are SGHTA and FQGTGA. The V gene end was trimmed by 5 bases and the J gene end by 6 bases; junction bases not matched to a gene: 7. CDR3 size: 17 residues. CDR3 in amino acids: CASSARTSGGEPGELFF. For the CDR3, the DNA is TGTGCCAGCAGCGCCCGGACTAGCGGGGGGGAACCCGGGGAGCTGTTTTTT.

This clone was detected only a few times. The rearrangement joins TRBV6-5 to TRBJ2-7, with a weak D call TRBD2 (7 bases). V was trimmed by 5 bases and J by 1 base, leaving 15 bases between them. Germline loops: CDR1 MNHEY, CDR2 SVGAGI. The CDR3 covers 15 residues. CDR3 in DNA: TGTGCCAGCAGTGCCCCCGGGGGGCGATCCTACGAGCAGTACTTC. Amino acid sequence: CASSAPGGRSYEQYF.

CDR3 loop: CASSSRDTYEQYF. The CDR3 nucleotides read TGTGCCAGCAGCTCCAGGGACACCTACGAGCAGTACTTC. This chain joins TRBV7-2 and TRBJ2-7, with a weak D call TRBD1 (6 bases). Trimming removed 4 bases at V and 2 bases at J, with 9 bases between. CDR1 is SGHTA, CDR2 FQGNSA, per germline. The CDR3 loop spans 13 amino acids.

The table lists this clone with a few counts. The chain joins TRBV7-2 to TRBJ1-6; perhaps TRBD1 as D (6 bases). The length of the CDR3 is 16 residues. Trimming took off 2 bases at V and 5 bases at J, with 13 bases between the two ends. Germline CDR1 is SGHTA and CDR2 is FQGNSA. The DNA for the CDR3 is TGTGCCAGCAGCTTATCGCACAGGGCCAATAATTCACCCCTCCACTTT. Residues: CASSLSHRANNSPLHF.

V and J are TRBV5-1 and TRBJ1-2, with 10 bases fitting TRBD1. This CDR3 comprises 12 residues. J gave up 6 bases and V 4 bases, and 0 bases lay outside the gene matches. Germline loops: CDR1 SGHRS, CDR2 YFSETQ. The CDR3 loop reads CASSGTGDGYTF. The CDR3 DNA sequence: TGCGCCAGCAGCGGGACAGGGGATGGCTACACCTTC.